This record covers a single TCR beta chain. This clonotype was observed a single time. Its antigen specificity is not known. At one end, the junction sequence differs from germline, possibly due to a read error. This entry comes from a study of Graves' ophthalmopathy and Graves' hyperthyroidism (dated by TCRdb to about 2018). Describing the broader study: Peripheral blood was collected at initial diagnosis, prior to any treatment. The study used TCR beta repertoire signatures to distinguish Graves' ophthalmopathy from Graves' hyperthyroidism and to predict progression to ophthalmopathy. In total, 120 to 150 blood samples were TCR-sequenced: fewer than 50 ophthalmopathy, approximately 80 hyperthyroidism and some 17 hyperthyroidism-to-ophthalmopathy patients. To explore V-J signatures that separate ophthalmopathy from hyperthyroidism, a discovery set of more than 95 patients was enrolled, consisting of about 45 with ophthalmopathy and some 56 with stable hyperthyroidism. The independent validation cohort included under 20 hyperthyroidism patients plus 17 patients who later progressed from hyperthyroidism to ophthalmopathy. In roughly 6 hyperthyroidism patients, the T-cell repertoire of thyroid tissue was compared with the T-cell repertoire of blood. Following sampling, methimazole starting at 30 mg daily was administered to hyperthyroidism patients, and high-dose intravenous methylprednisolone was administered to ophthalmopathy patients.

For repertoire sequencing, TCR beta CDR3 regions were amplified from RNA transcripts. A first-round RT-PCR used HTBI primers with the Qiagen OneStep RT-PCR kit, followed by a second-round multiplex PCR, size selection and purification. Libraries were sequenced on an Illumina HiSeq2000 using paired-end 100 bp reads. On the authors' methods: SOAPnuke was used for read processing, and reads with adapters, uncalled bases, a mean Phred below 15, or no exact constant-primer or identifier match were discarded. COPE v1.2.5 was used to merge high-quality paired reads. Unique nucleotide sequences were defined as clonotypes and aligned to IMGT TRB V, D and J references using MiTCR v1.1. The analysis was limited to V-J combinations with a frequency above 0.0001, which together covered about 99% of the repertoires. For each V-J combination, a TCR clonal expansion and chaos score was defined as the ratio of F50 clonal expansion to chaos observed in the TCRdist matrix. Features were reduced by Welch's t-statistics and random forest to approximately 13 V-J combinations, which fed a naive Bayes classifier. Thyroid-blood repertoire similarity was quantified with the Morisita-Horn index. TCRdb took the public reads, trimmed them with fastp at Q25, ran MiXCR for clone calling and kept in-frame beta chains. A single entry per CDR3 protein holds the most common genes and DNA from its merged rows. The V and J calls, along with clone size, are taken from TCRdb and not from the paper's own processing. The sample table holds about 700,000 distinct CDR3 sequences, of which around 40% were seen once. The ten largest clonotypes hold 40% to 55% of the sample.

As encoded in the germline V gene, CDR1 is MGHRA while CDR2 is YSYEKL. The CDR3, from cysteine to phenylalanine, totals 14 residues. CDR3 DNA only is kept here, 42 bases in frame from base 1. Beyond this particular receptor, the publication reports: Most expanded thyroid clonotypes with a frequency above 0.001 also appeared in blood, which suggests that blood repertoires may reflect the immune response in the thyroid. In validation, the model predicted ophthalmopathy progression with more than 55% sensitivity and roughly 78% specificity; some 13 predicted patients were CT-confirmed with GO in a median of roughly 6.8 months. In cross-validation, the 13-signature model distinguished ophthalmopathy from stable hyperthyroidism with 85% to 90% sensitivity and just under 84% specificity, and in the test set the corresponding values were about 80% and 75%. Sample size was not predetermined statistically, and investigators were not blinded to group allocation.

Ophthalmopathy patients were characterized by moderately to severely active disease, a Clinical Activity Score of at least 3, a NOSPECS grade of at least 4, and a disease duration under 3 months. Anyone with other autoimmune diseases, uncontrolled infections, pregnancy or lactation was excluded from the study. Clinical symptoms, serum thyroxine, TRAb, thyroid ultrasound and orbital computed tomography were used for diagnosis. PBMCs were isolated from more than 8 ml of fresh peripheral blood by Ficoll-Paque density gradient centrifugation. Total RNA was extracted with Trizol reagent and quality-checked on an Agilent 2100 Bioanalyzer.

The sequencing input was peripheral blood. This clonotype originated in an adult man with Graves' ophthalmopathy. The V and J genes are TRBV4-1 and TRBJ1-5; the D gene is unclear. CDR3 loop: CASSQGTQRQPQHF. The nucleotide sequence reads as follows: TGTGCCAGCAGCCAAGGTACGCAGAGGCAGCCCCAGCATTTT.